Shown below are 8 T cell receptor beta chains from a single sample sequenced in a study of blood T cell repertoires in COVID-19 (TCRdb year 2020). The library was built by means of the immunoSEQ multiplex PCR assay. Held by TCRdb, this immuneACCESS table contains in-frame sequences only and omits some clones. Under half of the omission traces to an unresolved V gene where checked; the cause of the rest is unknown. The sample records roughly 150,000 clones, 75% to 90% of which are singletons. The ten largest clones represent approximately 3% of the sample. Input material: peripheral blood. These TCRs come from a woman in her sixties with active COVID-19.

This chain connects TRBV5-1 to TRBJ2-7; TRBD1 aligns across 9 bases. This CDR3 region has 13 residues. The germline CDR1 and CDR2 sequences are SGHRS and YFSETQ. With 5 bases clipped from V and 4 bases from J, the junction kept 4 bases outside the gene matches. The CDR3 loop is CASRLTGGYEQYF. CDR3 nucleotides: TGCGCCAGCAGATTGACAGGGGGGTACGAGCAGTACTTC.

The V call is TRBV9, the J call TRBJ2-3; TRBD2 agrees at 7 bases. Germline CDR1 SGDLS, CDR2 YYNGEE. This CDR3 is built from 17 residues. V lost 4 bases, J lost 0 bases, and 11 bases stayed unmatched. DNA for the CDR3: TGTGCCAGCAGCCGGTCTAGCGGATATACTAGCACAGATACGCAGTATTTT. This gives the protein CASSRSSGYTSTDTQYF.

This clone was seen more than once but under ten times. This chain connects TRBV10-3 to TRBJ2-1, with D possibly matching TRBD2 (5 bases). V lost 10 bases and J 3 bases, leaving 16 bases between the germline ends. Germline loops: CDR1 ENHRY, CDR2 SYGVKD. This CDR3 region has 14 residues. CDR3 bases: TGTGCCACCGCATACAGCGGAGTCTACAATGAGCAGTTCTTC. Translation gives CATAYSGVYNEQFF.

The chain carries TRBV7-9 and TRBJ1-1; no reliable D call. Between the trimmed V and J ends, which lost 3 bases and 0 bases, there was a span of 11 bases. The CDR3 sequence is 15 residues long. Germline loops: CDR1 SEHNR, CDR2 FQNEAQ (reference sequence). The CDR3 reads CASSFTGAVNTEAFF. CDR3 sequence (DNA): TGTGCCAGCAGCTTCACGGGAGCTGTGAACACTGAAGCTTTCTTT.

The gene calls are TRBV30 and TRBJ1-1; the D is unclear. The germline V gene has CDR1 GTSNPN and CDR2 SVGIG (reference sequence). This CDR3 spans 13 amino acids. V was cut by 3 bases and J by 1 base, with 9 bases left in between. Here the CDR3 reads CAWREQPNTEAFF. In nucleotides, the CDR3 is TGTGCCTGGAGAGAACAGCCGAACACTGAAGCTTTCTTT.

The sample holds a few counts of this clone. The chain has TRBV6-2 or TRBV6-3 and TRBJ1-5; 7 bases line up with TRBD1. Trimming removed 4 bases from V and 6 bases from J; junction bases left unmatched: 9. The CDR3 consists of 15 residues. Germline lookup yields CDR1 MNHEY and CDR2 SVGEGT. CDR3 in amino acids: CASSSPNRGGQPQHF. For the CDR3, the DNA is TGTGCCAGCAGTTCCCCGAACAGGGGAGGTCAGCCCCAGCATTTT.

The count of this clone is one. This rearrangement joins TRBV28 to TRBJ1-5; 7 bases line up with TRBD1. This CDR3 contains 17 residues. The junction had 11 bases not matched to a gene; V was cut back by 5 bases and J by 1 base. Per the germline V gene, CDR1 is MDHEN and CDR2 is SYDVKM. The CDR3 sequence: CASSPLRQGMSNQPQHF. The CDR3 DNA is TGTGCCAGCAGTCCCCTTCGACAGGGCATGAGCAATCAGCCCCAGCATTTT.

V usage is TRBV5-4 and J usage is TRBJ2-4, with a weak D call TRBD2 (5 bases). The CDR3 is 14 residues long. The V gene lost 0 bases and the J gene lost 5 bases, with 9 bases spanning the gap. The germline CDR1 and CDR2 sequences are SGHNT and YYREEE (reference sequence). The CDR3 loop reads CASSLDRLQNIQYF. As DNA, the CDR3 is TGTGCCAGCAGCTTGGACAGACTACAAAACATTCAGTACTTC.